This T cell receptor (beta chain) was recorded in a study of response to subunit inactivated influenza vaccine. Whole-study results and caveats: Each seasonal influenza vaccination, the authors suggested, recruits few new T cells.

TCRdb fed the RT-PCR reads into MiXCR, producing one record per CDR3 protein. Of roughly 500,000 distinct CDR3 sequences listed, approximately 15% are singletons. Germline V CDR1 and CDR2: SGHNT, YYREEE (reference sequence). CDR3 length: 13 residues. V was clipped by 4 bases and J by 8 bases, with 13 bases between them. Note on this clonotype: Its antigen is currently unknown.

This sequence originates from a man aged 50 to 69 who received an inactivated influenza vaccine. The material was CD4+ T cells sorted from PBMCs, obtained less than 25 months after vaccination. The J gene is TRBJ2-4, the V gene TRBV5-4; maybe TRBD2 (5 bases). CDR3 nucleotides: TGTGCCAGCAGCCGGGCCGAGGAGGACATTCAGTACTTC. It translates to CASSRAEEDIQYF.